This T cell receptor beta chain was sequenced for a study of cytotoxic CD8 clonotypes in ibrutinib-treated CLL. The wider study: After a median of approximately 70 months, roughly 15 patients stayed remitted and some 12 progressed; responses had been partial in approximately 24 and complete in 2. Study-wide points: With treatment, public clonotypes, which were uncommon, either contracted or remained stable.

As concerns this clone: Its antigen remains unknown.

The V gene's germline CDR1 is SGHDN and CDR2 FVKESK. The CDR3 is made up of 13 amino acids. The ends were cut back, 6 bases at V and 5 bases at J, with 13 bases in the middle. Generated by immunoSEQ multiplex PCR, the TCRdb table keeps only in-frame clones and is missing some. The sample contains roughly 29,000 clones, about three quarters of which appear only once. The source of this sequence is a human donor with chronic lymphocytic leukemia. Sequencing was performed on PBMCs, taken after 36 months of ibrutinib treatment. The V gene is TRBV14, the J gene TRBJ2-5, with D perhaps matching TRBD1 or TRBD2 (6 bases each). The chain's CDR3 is CASSRGARETQYF. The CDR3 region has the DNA TGTGCCAGCAGTAGGGGGGCCAGGGAGACCCAGTACTTC.